One and the same sample provided the 32 T cell receptor beta chains below, sequenced in a study of T cell clonality in common variable immunodeficiency. The data were produced by immunoSEQ multiplex PCR, yet TCRdb's version contains in-frame clones alone and is incomplete. The table lists under 45,000 clones, with no singletons. Input material: peripheral blood mononuclear cells. All receptors come from a person aged 18 to 75 in good health.

This clone was counted ten times or more. The CDR3 end is not reached by the read, which stops 3 residues before it; the germline J gene fills it in. The gene calls are TRBV9 and TRBJ2-1, with 8 bases fitting TRBD2. Germline CDR1 reads SGDLS; CDR2 reads YYNGEE. With V trimmed by 4 bases and J by 7 bases, 4 bases remained unmatched. The length of the CDR3 is 13 residues. The sequenced CDR3 bases are TGTGCCAGCAGCCCTGGGACTAGTAATGAG. It codes for CASSPGTSNE. From start to end, the CDR3 is CASSPGTSNEQFF.

In regard to this clone: The read falls 3 residues short of the CDR3 end, and the missing part is taken from the germline J gene. The gene calls are TRBV19 and TRBJ1-2, with D maybe TRBD1 (6 bases). From germline, CDR1 is LNHDA and CDR2 SQIVND (reference sequence). The CDR3 length is 14 residues. CDR3 DNA (partial): TGTGCCAGTAGTATAGTAGCAGGGGCCTACGAC. This encodes CASSIVAGAYD. The entire CDR3 is CASSIVAGAYDYTF.

This clone was counted a few times. The read gets to within 3 residues of the CDR3 end, and the germline J gene fills in the rest. The gene calls are TRBV11-2 and TRBJ1-6; D unresolved. The length of the CDR3 is 14 residues. V lost 4 bases and J lost 9, with 13 bases in between. CDR1 is SGHAT and CDR2 is FQNNGV in the germline V gene. This CDR3 is CASSSEGLGSPLHF. CDR3 bases read: TGTGCCAGCAGCTCTGAAGGGTTAGGTTCACCC.

In this sample, this clone turned up many times. The read ends 3 residues shy of where the CDR3 ends; the end is completed using the germline J gene. The chain couples TRBV5-4 to TRBJ1-6; possible D gene TRBD1, 6 bases. The CDR3 consists of 15 residues. Germline assignment: CDR1 SGHNT and CDR2 YYREEE (reference sequence). V dropped 5 bases and J dropped 8 bases, with 17 bases sitting between them. CDR3 sequence: CASSGTERGYSPLHF. CDR3 DNA, as far as it was read: TGTGCCAGCAGTGGGACGGAGAGGGGGTATTCACCC.

This clone was observed many times. The read gets to within 3 residues of the CDR3 end, and the germline J gene fills in the rest. The chain combines TRBV30 with TRBJ2-1; unclear D gene. The CDR3 contains 13 residues. V was cut by 1 base and J by 1 base, with 5 bases left in between. Germline V CDR1 and CDR2: GTSNPN, SVGIG (reference sequence). CDR3 bases read: TGTGCCTGGAGTGGTAATTCCTACAATGAG. This codes for CAWSGNSYNE. The full CDR3 sequence reads CAWSGNSYNEQFF.

This clone was seen more than once but under ten times. The read ends 3 residues before the CDR3 terminus; that terminus is restored from the germline J gene. The rearrangement links TRBV18 to TRBJ1-2, with D possibly being TRBD1 (6 bases). The CDR3 runs 13 residues. CDR1 and CDR2 (germline): KGHSH, LQKENI. CDR3 bases read: TGTGCCAGCCGAGGGGGAATCACCTACGAC. Translating it yields CASRGGITYD. From start to end, the CDR3 is CASRGGITYDYTF.

At least ten counts were recorded for this clone. The DNA ends 3 residues before the CDR3 does, and the rest of the CDR3 is filled in from the germline J gene. The chain carries TRBV4-2 and TRBJ2-1; 8 bases are shared with TRBD2. V lost 4 bases and J lost 4; bases outside the gene matches: 6. The CDR3 is 15 amino acids. CDR1 LGHNA and CDR2 YNFKEQ come from the germline V gene. The CDR3 is CASSPRLALYNEQFF. The covered CDR3 bases are TGTGCCAGCAGCCCTCGACTAGCGCTATACAATGAG.

This clone was seen repeatedly, ten times or more. From the germline J gene comes the end of the CDR3, since the read stops 3 residues before it. The chain couples TRBV7-6 to TRBJ1-3; TRBD1 might be the D (5 bases). V lost 0 bases and J 8 bases, leaving 11 bases between the germline ends. The CDR3 consists of 14 residues. Germline CDR1 reads SGHVS; CDR2 reads FNYEAQ. The covered CDR3 bases are TGTGCCAGCAGCTTAGCGAAGCCGGGGGACACC. Protein product: CASSLAKPGDT. The whole CDR3 is CASSLAKPGDTIYF.

There are many counts of this clone. The CDR3 is cut off 3 residues early in the read; its end comes from the germline J gene. V gene TRBV20-1 combines with J gene TRBJ1-5; 10 bases line up with TRBD1. The CDR3 covers 16 residues. J lost 7 bases, V lost 1 base, and 10 bases had no gene match. CDR1 is DFQATT, CDR2 SNEGSKA, per germline (reference sequence). CDR3 residues: CSARVDRGPAGQPQHF. CDR3 DNA (partial): TGCAGTGCTAGAGTTGACAGGGGGCCGGCGGGGCAGCCC.

Comments on this clone: The missing CDR3 end, 3 residues past where the read stops, is filled in from the germline J gene. The rearrangement links TRBV2 to TRBJ2-1, with D possibly called TRBD1 or TRBD2 (5 bases each). The CDR3 is made up of 16 amino acids. Trimming shortened V by 5 bases and J by 4 bases, and 18 bases separated the two germline ends. The germline V gene has CDR1 SNHLY and CDR2 FYNNEI. CDR3 DNA, as far as it was read: TGTGCCAGCAGTCACAATTTAGAGGGGATATACAATGAG. It translates to CASSHNLEGIYNE. The whole CDR3 protein reads CASSHNLEGIYNEQFF.

In this sample, this clone turned up many times. The read stops 3 residues short of the end of the CDR3; the missing end is completed from the germline J gene. The chain has TRBV7-3 and TRBJ2-7; no clear D. Between the trimmed V and J ends, which lost 5 bases and 0 bases, there was a span of 17 bases. Germline V gene lookup returns CDR1 SGHTA and CDR2 FQGTGA. The CDR3 loop spans 16 amino acids. The CDR3 protein is CASSRSMLVTSYEQYF. The sequenced CDR3 bases are TGTGCCAGCAGCCGTTCCATGCTAGTCACCTCCTACGAG.

This clone has at least ten counts. The read is 3 residues too short to cover the CDR3 end, so that end is filled in from the germline J gene. The rearrangement links TRBV20-1 to TRBJ2-6, with TRBD1 as a possible D gene (5 bases). With 3 bases removed from V and 2 bases from J, the gap between germline ends came to 8 bases. Germline values: CDR1 DFQATT, CDR2 SNEGSKA (reference sequence). This CDR3 is 14 amino acids long. CDR3 DNA (partial): TGCAGTGCTAGTGGCAGGGCTGGGGCCAACGTC. This gives the protein CSASGRAGANV. The whole CDR3 protein is CSASGRAGANVLTF.

This clone was recorded many times. The sequenced fragment ends 3 residues before the CDR3 boundary, so the rest is inferred from the germline J gene. The V and J genes are TRBV20-1 and TRBJ2-5; 8 bases agree with TRBD2. Trimming took 5 bases from V and 3 from J; bases not matched to a gene: 11. This CDR3 comprises 15 residues. CDR1 is DFQATT and CDR2 is SNEGSKA in the germline V gene (reference sequence). This CDR3 is CSAPTGGGWEETQYF. CDR3 DNA, as far as it was read: TGCAGTGCTCCGACCGGGGGGGGCTGGGAAGAGACC.

Many counts were recorded for this clone. The missing CDR3 end, 3 residues past where the read stops, is filled in from the germline J gene. V usage is TRBV7-9 and J usage is TRBJ1-4; no clear D. The CDR3 has 15 residues. Deletions cut 3 bases from V and 8 bases from J, with 16 bases between. Germline V lookup: CDR1 SEHNR, CDR2 FQNEAQ (reference sequence). The DNA read from the CDR3 is TGTGCCAGCAGCTTCCCACGGGGAGGTGAGGAAAAA. It yields the protein CASSFPRGGEEK. The whole CDR3 region reads CASSFPRGGEEKLFF.

This clone was detected ten times or more. Read data end 3 residues before the CDR3 end; the end is taken from the germline J gene. The chain carries TRBV6-4 and TRBJ2-3; D call uncertain. The CDR3 length is 15 residues. The V end was cut by 4 bases, the J end by 0 bases, with 11 bases between. Germline CDR1 reads MRHNA; CDR2 reads SNTAGT. The CDR3: CASSGSSASTDTQYF. Partial CDR3 DNA: TGTGCCAGCAGTGGGTCGAGCGCCAGCACAGATACG.

This clone appeared many times. The sequence runs out 3 residues before the end of the CDR3; the remainder is reconstructed from the germline J gene. This chain joins TRBV19 and TRBJ1-2; D ambiguous. The CDR3 is 12 amino acids. Germline CDR1 is LNHDA and CDR2 is SQIVND (reference sequence). The DNA read from the CDR3 is TGTGCCAGTAGGCTAAGCGGAGATACC. Protein: CASRLSGDT. The CDR3 in its entirety is CASRLSGDTYTF.

This clone has ten or more counts. The read finishes 3 residues shy of the CDR3 end, and the germline J gene is used to complete it. The chain recombines TRBV28 with TRBJ2-5; 9 nucleotides align to TRBD1. Germline CDR1 reads MDHEN; CDR2 reads SYDVKM. The CDR3 extends over 14 amino acids. J was trimmed by 5 bases and V by 6 bases; bases with no gene match: 7. This CDR3 reads CASSHRQGGETQYF. The DNA read from the CDR3 is TGTGCCAGCAGCCATAGACAGGGGGGGGAGACC.

This clone came up many times. The read is 3 residues too short to cover the CDR3 end, so that end is filled in from the germline J gene. This sequence joins TRBV6-2 or TRBV6-3 and TRBJ2-3; 14 bases fit TRBD2. Trimming cost V 6 bases and J 3 bases; bases outside gene matches: 8. This CDR3 is 17 amino acids long. From germline, CDR1 is MNHEY and CDR2 SVGEGT. The CDR3 loop reads CASSRTSGRFVTDTQYF. The covered CDR3 bases are TGTGCCAGCAGCAGGACTAGCGGGAGGTTCGTTACAGATACG.

This clone was seen repeatedly, ten times or more. The CDR3 is cut off 3 residues early in the read; its end comes from the germline J gene. The gene calls are TRBV5-1 and TRBJ1-1; D is uncertain. Germline CDR1 SGHRS, CDR2 YFSETQ. V dropped 1 base and J dropped 2 bases, with 6 bases sitting between them. This CDR3 comprises 13 residues. Here the CDR3 reads CASSLRFNTEAFF. The DNA read from the CDR3 is TGCGCCAGCAGCTTGCGGTTTAACACTGAA.

This clone was counted at least ten times. The read falls 3 residues short of the CDR3 end, and the missing part is taken from the germline J gene. This chain uses TRBV6-1 with TRBJ1-1, with D hard to call. The CDR3 sequence is 13 residues long. Trimming left V 0 bases short and J 1 base short, with 3 bases between. The germline CDR1 and CDR2 sequences are MNHNS and SASEGT. The CDR3 loop reads CASSEAGNTEAFF. The CDR3 DNA, read in part, is TGTGCCAGCAGTGAAGCAGGGAACACTGAA.

At least ten counts were recorded for this clone. The read terminates 3 residues before the CDR3 end, so the remaining end is supplied by the germline J gene. This sequence joins TRBV10-2 and TRBJ2-1; no definite D call. Germline V gene data show CDR1 as WSHSY and CDR2 as SAAADI. Trimming cost V 2 bases and J 2 bases, with 4 bases left between them. This CDR3 has 13 amino acids. CDR3 sequence: CASSETPYNEQFF. CDR3 bases read: TGCGCCAGCAGTGAGACTCCCTACAATGAG.

This clone came up many times. From the germline J gene comes the end of the CDR3, since the read stops 3 residues before it. This rearrangement joins TRBV5-6 to TRBJ2-1; D is uncertain. The CDR3 sequence is 15 residues long. Germline lookup yields CDR1 SGHDT and CDR2 YYEEEE. The V end lost 2 bases, the J end lost 8 bases, and 17 bases lay between the germline ends. The CDR3 reads CASSFLPWLEDEQFF. The sequenced part of the CDR3 DNA is TGTGCCAGCAGCTTTCTGCCGTGGCTTGAGGATGAG.

This clone was detected ten times or more. Read coverage stops 3 residues before the CDR3 terminus; the germline J gene supplies the remainder. The rearrangement joins TRBV5-1 to TRBJ2-1; D ambiguous. The CDR3 is 13 amino acids. The V end lost 5 bases, the J end lost 5 bases, and 11 bases lay between the germline ends. Germline V gene sequence: CDR1 SGHRS, CDR2 YFSETQ. CDR3 region: CASRLRVDNEQFF. The sequenced CDR3 bases are TGCGCCAGCAGGCTAAGGGTCGACAATGAG.

A few counts support this clone. The DNA ends 3 residues before the CDR3 does, and the rest of the CDR3 is filled in from the germline J gene. The chain uses TRBV5-1 and TRBJ1-2, with D unclear. The CDR3 sequence is 15 residues long. The V gene's germline CDR1 is SGHRS and CDR2 YFSETQ. The CDR3 spells CASSATSGSTNDYTF. Incomplete CDR3 DNA: TGCGCCAGCAGCGCGACTAGCGGGAGTACGAACGAC. Supplemented by reference TRBV5-1 and TRBJ1-2, the full variable domain reads KAGVTQTPRYLIKTRGQQVTLSCSPISGHRSVSWYQQTPGQGLQFLFEYFSETQRNKGNFPGRFSGRQFSNSRSEMNVSTLELGDSALYLCASSATSGSTNDYTFGSGTRLTVV.

This clone qualifies as large. The read comes to an end 3 residues before the CDR3 does, leaving the germline J gene to fill in the end. The chain has TRBV19 and TRBJ1-2, with 8 bases matching TRBD1. The CDR3 loop spans 14 amino acids. The germline CDR1 and CDR2 sequences are LNHDA and SQIVND (reference sequence). CDR3 region: CASSIGDRSSSYTF. The sequenced CDR3 bases are TGTGCCAGTAGTATAGGGGACAGGAGTTCGAGC.

The sample holds many counts of this clone. The read finishes 3 residues shy of the CDR3 end, and the germline J gene is used to complete it. The chain combines TRBV28 with TRBJ2-2, with D possibly matching TRBD1 (6 bases). V was trimmed by 2 bases and J by 4 bases, leaving 11 bases between them. CDR3 length: 15 amino acids. The germline gives CDR1 MDHEN, CDR2 SYDVKM. CDR3 sequence: CASSLQGRVTGELFF. The CDR3 DNA, read in part, is TGTGCCAGCAGTTTACAGGGGCGGGTCACCGGGGAG.

Turning to this clone: The read ends 3 residues early relative to the CDR3; the germline J gene fills the gap. V usage is TRBV7-9 and J usage is TRBJ2-3, with TRBD2 identical over 8 bases. Germline CDR1 and CDR2: SEHNR and FQNEAQ (reference sequence). The CDR3 contains 15 residues. The CDR3 sequence is CASSRGGYQQETQYF. The CDR3 bases that were read are TGTGCCAGCAGCCGCGGGGGGTACCAGCAAGAGACG.

The sample holds many counts of this clone. CDR3: CASSLPGQPYEQYF. The sequenced CDR3 bases are TGTGCCAGCAGTCTACCCGGACAGCCCTACGAG. V and J are TRBV7-9 and TRBJ2-7; D might be TRBD1 (6 bases). The observed sequence ends 3 residues before the CDR3 terminus, with the missing tail filled in from the germline J gene. The length of the CDR3 is 14 residues. V was cut by 6 bases and J by 2 bases, with 14 bases left in between. Germline CDR1 SEHNR, CDR2 FQNEAQ (reference sequence).

As concerns this clone: The read is 3 residues too short to cover the CDR3 end, so that end is filled in from the germline J gene. The chain recombines TRBV7-9 with TRBJ1-2; no firm D call. The CDR3 has 12 amino acids. The germline V gene has CDR1 SEHNR and CDR2 FQNEAQ (reference sequence). The covered CDR3 bases are TGTGCCAGCAGCCCAAGGCCAGATACC. This sequence encodes CASSPRPDT. The entire CDR3 sequence reads CASSPRPDTYTF.

The table lists this clone with many counts. The read falls 3 residues short of the CDR3 end, and the missing part is taken from the germline J gene. The genes are TRBV19 and TRBJ2-5; the match to TRBD1 covers 9 bases. The CDR3 covers 14 residues. V dropped 5 bases and J dropped 4; count of bases not matched to a gene: 5. Germline CDR1 is LNHDA and CDR2 is SQIVND (reference sequence). The sequenced part of the CDR3 DNA is TGTGCCAGTAGTTGGACAGGGGAAGGAGAGACC. Translation: CASSWTGEGET. The whole CDR3 region reads CASSWTGEGETQYF.

The CDR3 reads CAWSGGGYGQYF. The DNA read from the CDR3 is TGTGCCTGGAGTGGGGGGGGCTATGGT. The chain is built from TRBV30 and TRBJ2-4; maybe TRBD2 (7 bases). Read coverage stops 3 residues before the CDR3 terminus; the germline J gene supplies the remainder. The CDR3 covers 12 residues. CDR1 is GTSNPN and CDR2 is SVGIG in the germline V gene (reference sequence).

This clone came up many times. The read ends 3 residues shy of where the CDR3 ends; the end is completed using the germline J gene. V usage is TRBV20-1 and J usage is TRBJ2-1; 10 bases match TRBD2. In germline, CDR1 is DFQATT, CDR2 SNEGSKA (reference sequence). The CDR3 loop spans 14 amino acids. After removal of 5 bases from V and 4 bases from J, the junction contained 5 bases not matched to a gene. The CDR3 here is CSAPPSGRYNEQFF. The DNA read from the CDR3 is TGCAGTGCTCCACCTAGCGGGAGATACAATGAG.